Shown below are 25 T cell receptor beta chains from a single sample sequenced in a study of CD8+CD57+ T cells in acquired aplastic anemia. Investigators profiled TCR beta VDJ and CDR3 from genomic DNA template. One entry per CDR3 protein, called by TCRdb with MiXCR from the reads. The sample consists of about 190,000 distinct CDR3 sequences, roughly 56% of them appearing once. Sequencing was performed on sorted CD4+, CD8+, or CD8+CD57+ T cells (not recorded which) from PBMCs. The receptors stem from a human donor in good health, serving as a control.

Comment on this clonotype: Since a much larger clone is just one base distant, this may be a read error. The chain carries TRBV6-1 and TRBJ1-2; no reliable D call. V lost 6 bases and J lost 1, with 12 bases in between. The CDR3 sequence is 14 residues long. CDR1 MNHNS and CDR2 SASEGT come from the germline V gene. In DNA, the CDR3 is TGTGCCAGCAGATGGCGAGGATATAACTATGGCTACACCTTC. This encodes CASRWRGYNYGYTF.

The chain carries TRBV20-1 and TRBJ1-5; 7 positions match TRBD1. The germline CDR1 and CDR2 sequences are DFQATT and SNEGSKA (reference sequence). With 4 bases clipped from V and 0 bases from J, the junction kept 6 bases outside the gene matches. The CDR3 is made up of 15 amino acids. In nucleotides, the CDR3 is TGCAGTGCTACAGGACAGGAACATAGCAATCAGCCCCAGCATTTT. It yields the protein CSATGQEHSNQPQHF.

Only a few counts were recorded for this clonotype. The chain links TRBV28 to TRBJ1-5; D gene ambiguous. With 1 base removed from V and 7 bases from J, the gap between germline ends came to 8 bases. CDR1 is MDHEN and CDR2 is SYDVKM in the germline V gene. This CDR3 comprises 13 residues. The CDR3 region has the DNA TGTGCCAGCAGTTTATTCCCGCGCCAGCCCCAGCATTTT. As protein: CASSLFPRQPQHF.

For the CDR3, the DNA is TGCAGTGCTAGAGGACAGGGGGCGGCTTCCTACGAGCAGTACTTC. Residues: CSARGQGAASYEQYF. This sequence joins TRBV20-1 and TRBJ2-7; TRBD1 matches 10 bases. Germline V gene lookup returns CDR1 DFQATT and CDR2 SNEGSKA (reference sequence). The V and J ends lost 1 base and 1 base, in that order; junction bases with no gene match: 4. This CDR3 is 15 amino acids long.

CDR3 sequence reads: CASSLRGGGDEQYF. Here the CDR3 DNA reads TGCGCCAGCAGCCTACGGGGGGGGGGGGACGAGCAGTACTTC. This chain connects TRBV5-1 to TRBJ2-7, with TRBD2 matching 8 bases. CDR3 length equals 14 residues. Germline loops: CDR1 SGHRS, CDR2 YFSETQ. J was trimmed by 5 bases and V by 4 bases; bases with no gene match: 8.

This chain's CDR3 is CATSSLLAGAPGEQFF. The DNA of the CDR3 is TGTGCCACCAGCAGCTTGTTAGCGGGGGCCCCGGGGGAGCAGTTCTTC. The rearrangement links TRBV15 to TRBJ2-1, with 9 bases lining up with TRBD2. Germline loops: CDR1 LNHNV, CDR2 YYDKDF (reference sequence). CDR3 length equals 16 residues. V was clipped by 3 bases and J by 10 bases; unmatched bases: 13.

The rearrangement joins TRBV7-9 to TRBJ2-2; no firm D call. Looked up from germline, CDR1 is SEHNR and CDR2 is FQNEAQ (reference sequence). The CDR3 consists of 15 residues. Trimming took 2 bases from V and 3 from J, leaving 10 bases between them. The CDR3 spells CASSLLGGYTGELFF. In DNA, the CDR3 is TGTGCCAGCAGCTTATTGGGTGGCTACACCGGGGAGCTGTTTTTT.

The rearrangement uses TRBV4-3 and TRBJ2-6; D is possibly TRBD2 (6 bases). Germline V gene lookup returns CDR1 LGHNA and CDR2 YSLEER. Trimming removed 1 base at V and 0 bases at J, with 10 bases between. The CDR3 is 17 amino acids. The CDR3 DNA follows: TGCGCCAGCAGCCAAGGTCTCGGGGGCTCTGGGGCCAACGTCCTGACTTTC. This codes for CASSQGLGGSGANVLTF.

This clonotype was counted at least ten times. This sequence joins TRBV4-1 and TRBJ1-6; D remains unclear. Germline CDR1 is MGHRA and CDR2 is YSYEKL. V was pared by 2 bases and J by 10 bases, with 15 bases between. The CDR3 runs to 15 residues. The CDR3 DNA sequence: TGCGCCAGCAGCCAACTCTATGGATCCTTATCACCCCTCCACTTT. It codes for CASSQLYGSLSPLHF.

A few counts support this clonotype. V is TRBV27 and J is TRBJ1-3; the D is unclear. In germline, CDR1 is MNHEY, CDR2 SMNVEV (reference sequence). V was pared by 2 bases and J by 0 bases, with 5 bases between. The CDR3 is made up of 14 amino acids. CDR3: CASSLRGSGNTIYF. The CDR3 DNA reads TGTGCCAGCAGTTTACGCGGCTCTGGAAACACCATATATTTT.

The CDR3 region is CAISDVSSYNEQFF. As DNA, the CDR3 is TGTGCCATCAGTGATGTGAGCTCCTACAATGAGCAGTTCTTC. The rearrangement uses TRBV10-3 and TRBJ2-1; unclear D gene. The germline V gene has CDR1 ENHRY and CDR2 SYGVKD. The CDR3 loop spans 14 amino acids. Trimming left V 3 bases short and J 0 bases short, with 6 bases between.

J is TRBJ1-2 and V is TRBV29-1; tentative D call: TRBD1 (5 bases). Between the trimmed V and J ends, which lost 7 bases and 4 bases, there was a span of 16 bases. Germline values: CDR1 SQVTM, CDR2 ANQGSEA. The length of the CDR3 is 13 residues. The CDR3 region is CSAWGVDTYGYTF. In nucleotides, the CDR3 is TGCAGCGCTTGGGGGGTTGACACCTATGGCTACACCTTC.

Ten or more counts support this clonotype. The rearrangement joins TRBV20-1 to TRBJ2-7, with 7 bases aligning to TRBD1. Germline V gene sequence: CDR1 DFQATT, CDR2 SNEGSKA (reference sequence). The length of the CDR3 is 14 residues. The V segment lost 3 bases and the J segment 0 bases; nucleotides outside the gene matches: 5. Here the CDR3 reads CSASGTADSYEQYF. The CDR3 region has the DNA TGCAGTGCTAGTGGGACAGCTGACTCCTACGAGCAGTACTTC.

In this sample, this clonotype turned up many times. The chain joins TRBV20-1 to TRBJ1-3; D gene unclear. Trimming cost V 3 bases and J 1 base, with 7 bases left between them. The germline V gene has CDR1 DFQATT and CDR2 SNEGSKA (reference sequence). The CDR3 consists of 13 residues. CDR3 in DNA: TGCAGTGCTAGTAGGCAGTCTGGAAACACCATATATTTT. It specifies CSASRQSGNTIYF.

The chain uses TRBV10-3 and TRBJ1-2; 10 bases line up with TRBD1. This CDR3 is built from 12 residues. In germline, CDR1 is ENHRY, CDR2 SYGVKD. V trimming: 8 bases; J trimming: 7 bases; junction bases outside the gene matches: 4. CDR3 sequence: CAISRDRGGYTF. The CDR3 DNA reads as TGTGCCATCTCGAGGGACAGGGGTGGCTACACCTTC.

This chain uses TRBV2 with TRBJ2-7; D gene unclear. Germline CDR1 is SNHLY and CDR2 is FYNNEI. The CDR3 has 8 residues. CDR3 sequence: CASSEGVV. The CDR3 DNA is TGTGCCAGCAGTGAAGGAGTGGTG.

The chain recombines TRBV15 with TRBJ1-1; D remains ambiguous. The CDR3 consists of 15 residues. Germline CDR1 reads LNHNV; CDR2 reads YYDKDF (reference sequence). The V gene lost 0 bases and the J gene lost 4 bases, with 12 bases spanning the gap. CDR3 nucleotides: TGTGCCACCAGCAGAGACGAGTTCGGGAGCACTGAAGCTTTCTTT. Translated, it gives CATSRDEFGSTEAFF.

The rearrangement uses TRBV10-3 and TRBJ1-4; TRBD1 aligns across 9 bases. The CDR3 consists of 14 residues. CDR1 and CDR2 (germline): ENHRY, SYGVKD. With 0 bases clipped from V and 16 bases from J, the junction kept 9 bases outside the gene matches. CDR3 nucleotides: TGTGCCATCAGTGAGTCAAGTATAGGACAGGGGCAGTTTTTT. Translated, it gives CAISESSIGQGQFF.

The genes are TRBV20-1 and TRBJ1-2, with TRBD1 matching over 10 bases. The CDR3 totals 15 residues. CDR1 and CDR2 from the germline V gene are DFQATT and SNEGSKA (reference sequence). The V gene end was trimmed by 4 bases and the J gene end by 8 bases; junction bases not matched to a gene: 13. CDR3 loop: CSAIRPGQGFGGYTF. CDR3 bases: TGCAGTGCTATTCGCCCGGGACAGGGGTTCGGGGGCTACACCTTC.

A note on this clonotype: At one end, the junction sequence differs from germline, possibly due to a read error. The chain combines TRBV5-5 with TRBJ2-7; D gene ambiguous. The germline V gene has CDR1 SGHKS and CDR2 YYEKEE (reference sequence). CDR3 size: 14 residues. CDR3 sequence (DNA): TGCGCCAGCAGCCAAGATTCTTGGGGCTACGAGCAGTACTTC. Translated: CASSQDSWGYEQYF.

The gene calls are TRBV25-1 and TRBJ2-7; 9 bases line up with TRBD1. Germline values: CDR1 MGHDK, CDR2 SYGVNS. Unmatched junction bases numbered 9, after V lost 6 bases and J lost 6 bases. The CDR3 covers 14 residues. CDR3 protein: CASRGWDRASEQYF. The CDR3 nucleotides are TGTGCCAGCAGGGGCTGGGACAGGGCAAGCGAGCAGTACTTC.

With regard to this clonotype: One end of the junction varies from germline; a read error may be responsible. The CDR3 reads CATWNRANSPLHF. DNA of the CDR3: TGTGCCACCTGGAACAGAGCGAATTCACCCCTCCACTTT. The chain links TRBV10-2 to TRBJ1-6; D is unresolved. The germline CDR1 and CDR2 sequences are WSHSY and SAAADI. The CDR3 is 13 amino acids.

The CDR3 DNA reads as TGTGCCACCAGCAGAGACAAGGGGTTAAACACCTATGGCTACACCTTC. Amino acid sequence: CATSRDKGLNTYGYTF. The chain links TRBV15 to TRBJ1-2, with TRBD1 as a possible D gene (5 bases). V lost 0 bases, J lost 4 bases, and 15 bases lay in between. The CDR3 runs to 16 residues. The germline V gene encodes CDR1 LNHNV and CDR2 YYDKDF (reference sequence).

The rearrangement joins TRBV7-2 to TRBJ1-2, with 9 bases that match TRBD1. Trimming at V came to 3 bases and at J to 4 bases, leaving 6 bases not matched to a gene. The germline V gene has CDR1 SGHTA and CDR2 FQGNSA. This CDR3 has 15 residues. The CDR3 protein is CASSFAGTGTYGYTF. In nucleotides, the CDR3 is TGTGCCAGCAGCTTCGCCGGGACAGGGACCTATGGCTACACCTTC.

This clonotype was picked up a small number of times. At one end the junction does not follow the germline gene, possibly because of a read error. The chain joins TRBV7-6 to TRBJ2-3; D is perhaps TRBD1 or TRBD2 (5 bases each). The germline CDR1 and CDR2 sequences are SGHVS and FNYEAQ. The CDR3 is made up of 15 amino acids. The CDR3 region is CASSLGSGQQGKQYF. CDR3 nucleotides: TGTGCTAGCAGCTTAGGCTCGGGGCAGCAGGGTAAGCAGTATTTT.